This T cell receptor beta chain comes out of a study of blood T cell repertoires in COVID-19. Study details: Some COVID-19 samples were acute and others convalescent; all came from the United States, Italy and Spain. T cells, B-cell-depleted T cells, or PBMCs provided the cDNA or gDNA that served as material.

In germline, CDR1 is SNHLY, CDR2 FYNNEI. V was pared by 2 bases and J by 1 base, with 3 bases of the junction left unmatched. The CDR3 sequence is 16 residues long. Profiling relied on immunoSEQ multiplex PCR, and the TCRdb table lists in-frame clones only, not all of them. The table lists approximately 140,000 clones, about nine tenths of them singletons, with about 2.3% in the top ten. The TCR originated in a human donor in a cohort sampled during active COVID-19. This sequence joins TRBV2 and TRBJ2-3; 10 nucleotides match TRBD2. Sequencing used peripheral blood. The CDR3: CASSELLAGGTDTQYF. The CDR3, as DNA: TGTGCCAGCAGTGAACTCCTAGCGGGGGGCACAGATACGCAGTATTTT.